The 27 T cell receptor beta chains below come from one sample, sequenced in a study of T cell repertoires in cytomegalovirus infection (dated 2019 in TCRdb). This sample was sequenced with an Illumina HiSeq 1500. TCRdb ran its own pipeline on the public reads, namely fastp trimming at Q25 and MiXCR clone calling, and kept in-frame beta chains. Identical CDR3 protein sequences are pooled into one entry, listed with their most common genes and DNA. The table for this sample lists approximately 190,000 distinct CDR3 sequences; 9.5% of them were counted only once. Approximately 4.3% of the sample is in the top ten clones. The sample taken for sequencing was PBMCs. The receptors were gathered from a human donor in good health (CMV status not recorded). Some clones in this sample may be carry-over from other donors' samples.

CDR3 sequence reads: CASSLSDRNYGYTF. The DNA of the CDR3 is TGTGCCAGCAGTTTGTCGGACAGAAACTATGGCTACACCTTC. The chain joins TRBV28 to TRBJ1-2; D perhaps matches TRBD1 (6 bases). CDR3 size: 14 residues. Germline loops: CDR1 MDHEN, CDR2 SYDVKM. Trimming took off 3 bases at V and 2 bases at J, with 10 bases between the two ends.

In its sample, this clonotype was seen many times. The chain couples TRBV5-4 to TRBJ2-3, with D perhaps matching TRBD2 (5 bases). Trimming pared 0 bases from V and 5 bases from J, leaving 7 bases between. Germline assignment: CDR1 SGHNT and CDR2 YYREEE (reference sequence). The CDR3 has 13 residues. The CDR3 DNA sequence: TGTGCCAGCAGCTTGGTCGGGGAAGATACGCAGTATTTT. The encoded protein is CASSLVGEDTQYF.

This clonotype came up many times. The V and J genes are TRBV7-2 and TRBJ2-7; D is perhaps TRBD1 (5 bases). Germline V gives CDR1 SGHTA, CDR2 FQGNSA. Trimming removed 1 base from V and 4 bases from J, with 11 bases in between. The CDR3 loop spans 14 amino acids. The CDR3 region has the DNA TGTGCCAGCAGCTTAGGCCCAGGGATTTACGAGCAGTACTTC. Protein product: CASSLGPGIYEQYF.

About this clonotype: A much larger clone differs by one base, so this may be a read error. The CDR3 region is CASSYGRGGSYNSPLLF. The CDR3 bases are TGTGCCAGCAGTTACGGTCGGGGCGGCTCCTATAATTCACCCCTCCTCTTT. V usage is TRBV6-5 and J usage is TRBJ1-6; a possible D gene is TRBD1 (5 bases). Germline V CDR1 and CDR2: MNHEY, SVGAGI. This CDR3 spans 17 amino acids.

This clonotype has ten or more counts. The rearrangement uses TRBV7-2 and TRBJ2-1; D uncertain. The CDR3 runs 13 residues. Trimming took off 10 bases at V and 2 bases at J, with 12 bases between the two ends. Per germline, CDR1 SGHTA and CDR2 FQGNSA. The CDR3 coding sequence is TGTGCCATCTCGCGGAAGACCTACAATGAGCAGTTCTTC. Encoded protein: CAISRKTYNEQFF.

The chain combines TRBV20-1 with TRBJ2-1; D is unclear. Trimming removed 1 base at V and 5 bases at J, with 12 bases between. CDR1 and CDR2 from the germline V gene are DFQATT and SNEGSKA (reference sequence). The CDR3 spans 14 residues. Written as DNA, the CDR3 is TGCAGTGCTAGAGGGCCTCCAAATAACAATGAGCAGTTCTTC. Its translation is CSARGPPNNNEQFF.

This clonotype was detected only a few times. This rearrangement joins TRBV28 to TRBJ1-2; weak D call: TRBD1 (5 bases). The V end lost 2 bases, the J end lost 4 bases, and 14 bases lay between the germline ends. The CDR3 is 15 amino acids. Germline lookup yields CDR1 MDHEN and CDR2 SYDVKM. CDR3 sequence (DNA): TGTGCCAGCAGTTTAGGTACAGGTTTCAGCTATGGCTACACCTTC. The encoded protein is CASSLGTGFSYGYTF.

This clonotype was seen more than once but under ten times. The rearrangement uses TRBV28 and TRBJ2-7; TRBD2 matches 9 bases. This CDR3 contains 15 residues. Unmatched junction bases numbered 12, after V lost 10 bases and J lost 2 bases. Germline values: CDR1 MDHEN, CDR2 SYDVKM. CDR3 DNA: TGTGCCACTGGGACAGCGGGAGGCCAAACCTACGAGCAGTACTTC. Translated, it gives CATGTAGGQTYEQYF.

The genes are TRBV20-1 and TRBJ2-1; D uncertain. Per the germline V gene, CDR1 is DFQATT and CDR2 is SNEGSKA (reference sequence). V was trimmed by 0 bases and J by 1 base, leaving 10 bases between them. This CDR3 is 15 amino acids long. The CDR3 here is CSARDFSRSYNEQFF. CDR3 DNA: TGCAGTGCTAGAGATTTCTCCAGGTCCTACAATGAGCAGTTCTTC.

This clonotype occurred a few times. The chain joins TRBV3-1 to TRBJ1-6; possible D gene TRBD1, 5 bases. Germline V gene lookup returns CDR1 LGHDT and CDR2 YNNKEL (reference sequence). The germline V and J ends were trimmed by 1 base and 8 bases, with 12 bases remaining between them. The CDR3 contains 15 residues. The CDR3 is CASSQGMGGHSPLHF. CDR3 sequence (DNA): TGTGCCAGCAGCCAAGGGATGGGGGGTCATTCACCCCTCCACTTT.

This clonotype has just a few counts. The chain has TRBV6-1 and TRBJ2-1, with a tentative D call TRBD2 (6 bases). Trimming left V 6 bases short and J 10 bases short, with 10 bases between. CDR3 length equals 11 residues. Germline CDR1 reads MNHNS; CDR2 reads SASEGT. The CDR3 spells CASRRDLEQFF. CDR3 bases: TGTGCCAGCAGGCGGGACCTCGAGCAGTTCTTC.

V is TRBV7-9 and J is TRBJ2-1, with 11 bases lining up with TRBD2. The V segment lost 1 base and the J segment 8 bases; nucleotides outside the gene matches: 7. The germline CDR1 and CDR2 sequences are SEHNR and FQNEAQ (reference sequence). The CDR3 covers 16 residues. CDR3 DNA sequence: TGTGCCAGCAGCTTAGTACTAGCGGGAGTGGGTCATGAGCAGTTCTTC. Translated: CASSLVLAGVGHEQFF.

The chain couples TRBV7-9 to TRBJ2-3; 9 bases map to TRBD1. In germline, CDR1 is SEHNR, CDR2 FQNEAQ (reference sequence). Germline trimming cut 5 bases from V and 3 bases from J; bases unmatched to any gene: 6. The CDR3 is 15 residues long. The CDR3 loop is CASSLLQGATDTQYF. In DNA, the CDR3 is TGTGCCAGCAGCCTTCTACAGGGGGCTACAGATACGCAGTATTTT.

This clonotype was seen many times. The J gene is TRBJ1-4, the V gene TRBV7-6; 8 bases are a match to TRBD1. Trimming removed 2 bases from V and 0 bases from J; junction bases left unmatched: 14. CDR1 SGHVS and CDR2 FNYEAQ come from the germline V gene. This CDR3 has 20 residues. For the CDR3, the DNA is TGTGCCAGCAGCTTACCGCAGGGGGCTTTACCACATTCAACTAATGAAAAACTGTTTTTT. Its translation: CASSLPQGALPHSTNEKLFF.

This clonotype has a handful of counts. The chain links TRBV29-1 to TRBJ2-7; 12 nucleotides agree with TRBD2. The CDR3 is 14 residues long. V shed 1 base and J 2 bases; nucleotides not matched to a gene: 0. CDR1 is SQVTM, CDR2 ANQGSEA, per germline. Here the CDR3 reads CSVEGTSGTYEQYF. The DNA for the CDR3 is TGCAGCGTTGAAGGGACTAGCGGGACCTACGAGCAGTACTTC.

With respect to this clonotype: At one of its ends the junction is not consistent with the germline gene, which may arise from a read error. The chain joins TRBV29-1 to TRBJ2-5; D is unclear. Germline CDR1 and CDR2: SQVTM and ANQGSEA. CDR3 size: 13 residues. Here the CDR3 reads CSVEEVGREIQYF. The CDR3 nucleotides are TGCAGCGTTGAAGAGGTGGGAAGAGAGATCCAGTACTTC.

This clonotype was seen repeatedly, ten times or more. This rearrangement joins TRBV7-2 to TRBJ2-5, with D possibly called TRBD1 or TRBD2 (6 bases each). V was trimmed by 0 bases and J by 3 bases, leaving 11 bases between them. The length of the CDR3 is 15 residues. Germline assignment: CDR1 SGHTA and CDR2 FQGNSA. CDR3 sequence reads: CASSLAGGPEETQYF. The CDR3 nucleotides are TGTGCCAGCAGCTTAGCGGGGGGCCCGGAAGAGACCCAGTACTTC.

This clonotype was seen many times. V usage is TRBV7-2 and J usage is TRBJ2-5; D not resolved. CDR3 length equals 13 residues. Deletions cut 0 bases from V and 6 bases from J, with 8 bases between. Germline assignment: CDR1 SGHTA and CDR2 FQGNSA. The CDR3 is CASSLAAVQTQYF. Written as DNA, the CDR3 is TGTGCCAGCAGCTTAGCAGCTGTCCAGACCCAGTACTTC.

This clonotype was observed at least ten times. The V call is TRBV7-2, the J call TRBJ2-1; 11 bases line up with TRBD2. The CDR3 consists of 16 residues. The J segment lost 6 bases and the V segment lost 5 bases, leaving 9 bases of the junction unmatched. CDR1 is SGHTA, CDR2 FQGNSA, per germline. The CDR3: CASSPSIAGGGNEQFF. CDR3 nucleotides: TGTGCCAGCAGCCCGTCAATAGCGGGGGGGGGCAATGAGCAGTTCTTC.

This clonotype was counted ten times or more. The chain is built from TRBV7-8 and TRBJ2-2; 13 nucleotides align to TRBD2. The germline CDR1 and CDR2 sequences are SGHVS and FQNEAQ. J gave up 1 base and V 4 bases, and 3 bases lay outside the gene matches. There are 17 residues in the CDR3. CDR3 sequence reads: CASSYRTSGRNTGELFF. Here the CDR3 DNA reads TGTGCCAGCAGCTATCGGACTAGCGGGAGGAACACCGGGGAGCTGTTTTTT.

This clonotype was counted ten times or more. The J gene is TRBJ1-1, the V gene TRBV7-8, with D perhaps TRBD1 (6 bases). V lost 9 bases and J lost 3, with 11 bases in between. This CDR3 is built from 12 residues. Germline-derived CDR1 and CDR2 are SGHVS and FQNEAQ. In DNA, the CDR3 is TGTGCCAGTAGAGGACAGTACACTGAAGCTTTCTTT. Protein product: CASRGQYTEAFF.

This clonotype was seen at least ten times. The CDR3 sequence: CASSVSSGGSSYNEQFF. The CDR3 nucleotides are TGTGCCAGCAGCGTTTCTAGCGGGGGAAGCTCCTACAATGAGCAGTTCTTC. The chain carries TRBV9 and TRBJ2-1; TRBD2 matches at 10 bases. From germline, CDR1 is SGDLS and CDR2 YYNGEE. V lost 2 bases to trimming and J lost 0 bases; unmatched junction nucleotides: 5. The CDR3 covers 17 residues.

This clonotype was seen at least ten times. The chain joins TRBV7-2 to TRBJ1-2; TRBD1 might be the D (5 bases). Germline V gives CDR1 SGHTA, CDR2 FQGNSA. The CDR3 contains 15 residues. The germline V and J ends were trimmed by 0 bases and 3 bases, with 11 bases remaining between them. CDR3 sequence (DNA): TGTGCCAGCAGCTTAGCGCCCGGGGCTGACTATGGCTACACCTTC. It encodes CASSLAPGADYGYTF.

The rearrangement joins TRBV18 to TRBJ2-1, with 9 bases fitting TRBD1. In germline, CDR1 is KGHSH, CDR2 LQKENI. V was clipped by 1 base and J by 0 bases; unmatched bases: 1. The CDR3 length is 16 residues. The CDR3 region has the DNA TGTGCCAGCTCACCACGACAGGGGGGCTCCTACAATGAGCAGTTCTTC. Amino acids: CASSPRQGGSYNEQFF.

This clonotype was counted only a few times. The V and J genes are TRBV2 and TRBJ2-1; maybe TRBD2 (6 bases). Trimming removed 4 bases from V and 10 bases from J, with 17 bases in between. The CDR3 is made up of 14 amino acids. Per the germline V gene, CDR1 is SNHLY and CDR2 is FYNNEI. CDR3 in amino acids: CASSVGTASVEQFF. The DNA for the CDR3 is TGTGCCAGCAGTGTGGGGACTGCCTCTGTAGAGCAGTTCTTC.

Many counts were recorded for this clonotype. The CDR3 DNA reads TGTGCCAGCAGCCGGGACGGCGGAGGGGATGAAAAACTGTTTTTT. Its protein is CASSRDGGGDEKLFF. V is TRBV7-2 and J is TRBJ1-4, with TRBD1 as a possible D gene (5 bases). Trimming pared 5 bases from V and 6 bases from J, leaving 16 bases between. Per the germline V gene, CDR1 is SGHTA and CDR2 is FQGNSA. This CDR3 has 15 amino acids. Drawing the rest from reference TRBV7-2 and TRBJ1-4, the complete variable domain is GAGVSQSPSNKVTEKGKDVELRCDPISGHTALYWYRQSLGQGLEFLIYFQGNSAPDKSGLPSDRFSAERTGGSVSTLTIQRTQQEDSAVYLCASSRDGGGDEKLFFGSGTQLSVL.

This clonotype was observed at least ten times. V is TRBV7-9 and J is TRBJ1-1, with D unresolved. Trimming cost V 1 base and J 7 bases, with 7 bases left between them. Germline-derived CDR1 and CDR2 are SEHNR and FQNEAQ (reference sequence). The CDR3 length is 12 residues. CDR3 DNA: TGTGCCAGCAGCTTAGTACAGCATGAAGCTTTCTTT. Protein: CASSLVQHEAFF.